These 8 T cell receptor beta chains came from one sample sequenced in a study of PD-1 blockade in classical Hodgkin lymphoma. In every patient, relapse followed autologous stem cell transplantation, while exposure to brentuximab vedotin differed. TCRdb's table, derived via immunoSEQ multiplex PCR, lists solely in-frame clones and lacks some. The sample has 70,000 to 80,000 clones, about 92% seen once; the top ten hold approximately 8.2%. Here the sequenced sample was peripheral blood mononuclear cells (PBMCs), taken at baseline. The receptors here all came from a human donor with classical Hodgkin lymphoma.

This chain links TRBV5-1 with TRBJ1-1, with 8 bases that match TRBD1. CDR1 and CDR2 from the germline V gene are SGHRS and YFSETQ. The junction had 9 bases not matched to a gene; V was cut back by 4 bases and J by 4 bases. The CDR3 has 15 amino acids. CDR3 nucleotide sequence: TGCGCCAGCAGCCCCACAGGGGGTGGGTCCACTGAAGCTTTCTTT. It encodes CASSPTGGGSTEAFF.

The chain couples TRBV2 to TRBJ2-7; tentatively, D is TRBD2 (7 bases). The CDR3 is 15 residues long. The germline V and J ends were trimmed by 8 bases and 3 bases, with 20 bases remaining between them. From germline, CDR1 is SNHLY and CDR2 FYNNEI. The CDR3 nucleotides read TGTGCCAGCGGCCCCGGGGAGGGGGAGGGCTACGAGCAGTACTTC. Its translation: CASGPGEGEGYEQYF. Full variable domain (remainder filled in from reference TRBV2 and TRBJ2-7): EPEVTQTPSHQVTQMGQEVILRCVPISNHLYFYWYRQILGQKVEFLVSFYNNEISEKSEIFDDQFSVERPDGSNFTLKIRSTKLEDSAMYFCASGPGEGEGYEQYFGPGTRLTVT.

The chain couples TRBV7-3 to TRBJ2-1; 7 bases agree with TRBD2. This CDR3 has 16 residues. V lost 5 bases, J lost 5 bases, and 12 bases stayed unmatched. CDR1 SGHTA and CDR2 FQGTGA come from the germline V gene. CDR3 residues: CASSPPSGKRNNEQFF. The CDR3, as DNA: TGTGCCAGCAGCCCCCCCAGCGGGAAGCGGAACAATGAGCAGTTCTTC.

V is TRBV5-6 and J is TRBJ2-7, with D possibly matching TRBD1 (5 bases). The CDR3 is made up of 13 amino acids. Trimming took 2 bases from V and 7 from J, leaving 13 bases between them. CDR1 is SGHDT and CDR2 is YYEEEE in the germline V gene. The CDR3 DNA reads as TGTGCCAGCAGCTTTAGGGGTATTGGGGAGCAGTACTTC. Protein sequence: CASSFRGIGEQYF.

The V gene is TRBV18, the J gene TRBJ2-2; maybe TRBD1 (6 bases). CDR3 length equals 14 residues. V lost 8 bases to trimming and J lost 0 bases, with 10 bases between them. Germline CDR1 is KGHSH and CDR2 is LQKENI. CDR3 coding DNA: TGTGCCAGCACCGGACAGCCGAACACCGGGGAGCTGTTTTTT. Translation: CASTGQPNTGELFF.

This chain joins TRBV27 and TRBJ2-3, with D hard to call. Trimming cost V 4 bases and J 5 bases, with 13 bases left between them. CDR3 length equals 14 residues. Germline CDR1 and CDR2: MNHEY and SMNVEV (reference sequence). CDR3 amino acids: CASSWAPAGDTQYF. CDR3 nucleotides: TGTGCCAGCAGTTGGGCTCCGGCAGGAGATACGCAGTATTTT.

The V gene is TRBV4-1, the J gene TRBJ1-1; tentative D call: TRBD1 (5 bases). The CDR3 is 14 amino acids. Trimming took 3 bases from V and 1 from J, leaving 9 bases between them. Per germline, CDR1 MGHRA and CDR2 YSYEKL. The CDR3 is CASSHAGPNTEAFF. CDR3 sequence (DNA): TGCGCCAGCAGCCATGCGGGACCGAACACTGAAGCTTTCTTT.

The chain uses TRBV27 and TRBJ2-5; the D is unclear. Germline assignment: CDR1 MNHEY and CDR2 SMNVEV (reference sequence). V lost 1 base and J 3 bases, leaving 6 bases between the germline ends. The CDR3 totals 13 residues. Written as DNA, the CDR3 is TGTGCCAGCAGTTTATTAGGCAAAGAGACCCAGTACTTC. It translates to CASSLLGKETQYF.